This TCR beta chain was captured by sequencing in a study of blood T cell repertoires in COVID-19 (dated by TCRdb to the early 2020s). For context, the study as a whole: Samples covering the acute and convalescent phases of COVID-19 were provided by collaborators in the United States, Italy and Spain. The prospective study material was composed of cDNA or gDNA derived from T cells, B-cell-depleted T cells, or PBMCs. Deeply sampled blood TCRbeta repertoires from subjects exposed to, actively infected with, or recovered from COVID-19 were included in the dataset. A freely available public database, intended as a resource for researchers studying the immune response to SARS-CoV-2, is where the repertoires were released. The samples were drawn from the first 160 participants of the ongoing ImmuneRACE study and from under 1,500 subjects provided by 6 global collaborators. A de-identified subject ID, COVID-19 status, age in years and sex were almost always included in the sample metadata. Where available, HLA class I and class II types were taken from metadata supplied by the sample provider and were not determined by assay-based typing.

What the study reported, not specific to this receptor: The amount of clinical and demographic metadata varied by source and participant and was provided uncurated.

In Seattle, one collaborating source enrolled patients while the infection was active and tracked those patients longitudinally over the course of disease. The collaborating institutions used their own protocols to collect whole blood in K2EDTA tubes. For TCRbeta analysis, collaborators shipped samples in one of three forms: frozen whole blood, isolated PBMCs, or DNA extracted from either of those sample types. The immunoSEQ Assay, a bias-controlled multiplex PCR, was used to amplify TCRbeta CDR3 regions from genomic DNA. As for the original processing: The number of nucleated cells in each sample was estimated from the amplification of reference gene primers within the assay. Sequence reads were collapsed and filtered to measure the absolute abundance of every unique TCRbeta CDR3 rearrangement. For each sample, productive Simpson clonality was calculated as the square root of Simpson's diversity index over productive rearrangements. TCRdb's version of the immuneACCESS table is confined to in-frame rearrangements and falls short of the full clone set. An unresolved V gene accounts for under half of the shortfall where checked; the remainder is of unknown origin. For V, J and clone size, that table is used; D and trimming come from the DNA. Here the sample has some 180,000 clones; about four fifths occur a single time. The ten largest make up approximately 10% of the sample.

From cysteine to phenylalanine, the CDR3 is 16 amino acids long. The DNA shown is the 48-base CDR3, in frame from base 1. In the germline V gene, CDR1 corresponds to SQVTM and CDR2 to ANQGSEA. V has 4 bases trimmed and J has 0 bases trimmed; junction bases matching no gene number 11. With regard to this clone: No antigen is known for it. No base qualities exist here, and no much larger clone lies one base off it.

This receptor chain uses TRBV29-1 and TRBJ1-2; 7 middle bases align to TRBD1. The clonotype was recovered from a middle-aged woman with COVID-19, enrolled during active disease. The specimen was peripheral blood. The encoded CDR3 is CSVAGLQGRTNYGYTF. The bases are TGCAGCGTTGCCGGATTACAGGGGCGCACTAACTATGGCTACACCTTC.